The clone carrying this T cell receptor beta chain turned up a few times. Sequencing was performed with immunoSEQ multiplex PCR; in TCRdb, only in-frame clones are kept and a portion is missing. Of 120,000 or so clones in the sample, roughly 90% were seen once. The V gene lost 0 bases and the J gene lost 0 bases, with 12 bases spanning the gap. The CDR3 runs to 16 residues. Per germline, CDR1 LGHDT and CDR2 YNNKEL (reference sequence). This sample was included in a study of T cell responses to AZD1222 COVID-19 vaccine. The source is an adult who received the AZD1222 COVID-19 vaccine. The source material was peripheral blood, sampled 28 days after the second AZD1222 dose. The genes are TRBV3-1 (or the pseudogene TRBV3-2) and TRBJ2-7; either TRBD1 or TRBD2 may supply D (6 bases each). The CDR3 here is CASSQDPGASSYEQYF. As DNA, the CDR3 is TGTGCCAGCAGCCAAGATCCGGGGGCAAGCTCCTACGAGCAGTACTTC.